This TCR beta chain was captured by sequencing in a study of persistence of HIV-infected CD4 T cells. CDR3 length: 10 amino acids. Germline V lookup: CDR1 SNHLY, CDR2 FYNNEI. Trimming removed 7 bases from V and 5 bases from J, with 5 bases in between. This was the immunoSEQ version 4 assay in survey mode. The repertoire was sequenced with immunoSEQ multiplex PCR; TCRdb's copy has only in-frame clones and lacks some. The sample gives about 40,000 clones, around 78% of which show up once; 12% to 15% is in the top ten. As regards this clone: Its antigen is not known.

Overlapping HIV-1 Gag 15-mer peptides at approximately 0.96 ug per peptide per mL were used. Memory cells lacking CD40L and CD69 with high CD45RO were sorted. Study-level results: Degenerate expanded CDR3beta sequences were enriched among CMV- and Gag-responding cells. TCRbeta richness was lower in CMV- and Gag-responding cells than in anti-CD3/anti-CD28-responding cells.

Source: CD4+ T cells sorted from PBMCs after roughly 18-hour stimulation, taken from a patient who received antiretroviral therapy. The genes are TRBV2 and TRBJ2-5; no reliable D call. The sequence derives from an adult man with HIV who was CMV-seropositive. As DNA, the CDR3 is TGTGCCAGCAAGGCGGAGACCCAGTACTTC. Protein: CASKAETQYF.